These T cell receptor beta chains were read from a single sample in a study of blood T cell repertoires in COVID-19. Sequenced by immunoSEQ multiplex PCR; TCRdb stores in-frame clones only, minus some. The table has under 250,000 clones, roughly four fifths seen once. The material sequenced was peripheral blood. These receptors all stem from a woman aged 65 to 85 with acute or convalescent COVID-19. The CDR3 runs from the conserved cysteine through the conserved F or W. Clone size, where shown, is once, few, many, or a class for clones that have expanded.

. TRBV27 CASSFPVGGGLNEQFF
. TRBV2 CASSVRQLNTEAFF
. TRBV7-2 CASSLTGALSTDTQYF
. TRBV18 CASSPNSGSYGYTF
few TRBV7-2 CASSWRTGPNQPQHF
. TRBV5-4 CASSLGGAGAGELFF
. TRBV5-4 CASSPRGTGTGANVLTF
. TRBV7-2 CASSSGQGFLPEAFF
. TRBV19 CASSSSWLANEKLFF
. TRBV18 CASSPPPGNEQFF
. TRBV2 CASIAPGTGRSSYEQYF
. TRBV27 CASSRGTGPGLYGYTF
. TRBV28 CASSFKGTGKQPQHF
. TRBV3-1/TRBV3-2 CASSQQGARGSYNSPLHF
. TRBV5-1 CASSLTGDSGNTIYF
. TRBV10-1 CASSERTGNTGELFF
. TRBV10-1 CASSETGGSYNEQFF
. TRBV13 CANSRGRGFDGYTF
. TRBV9 CASSITGSSYNEQFF
. TRBV9 CASSLPAAQGSEKLFF
many TRBV6-2/TRBV6-3 CASSRNREAYEQYF
. TRBV19 CASSIGGHLWANVLTF
. TRBV27 CASSTMGWEGLSEQYF
. TRBV30 CAWSRESMGTEAFF
. TRBV5-1 CASSLSGLAYEQYF
. TRBV30 CAWSERVSGMRGNSPLHF
. TRBV11-2 CASSTRLYEQYF
. TRBV6-5 CASKRRQGGSPLHF
few TRBV5-4 CASSLGGAGNYNEQFF
. TRBV6-6 CASSYFIIGSGNEQFF
. TRBV7-2 CASSPSSGGAGELFF
. TRBV5-6 CASSLPGQGASGYTF
. TRBV4-1 CASSQGTSNGYNEQFF
. TRBV19 CASRGQPNQPQHF
. TRBV27 CASSLFRSMTEAFF
. TRBV15 CATSIDRGSSYEQYF
. TRBV29-1 CSAQGAGGYTF
. TRBV27 CASSLRPPQAQNGYTF
. TRBV19 CASSIIAGTGTYYGYTF
. TRBV11-2 CASSLQTGPRETQYF
. TRBV5-8 CASRPGDRSGQPQHF
few TRBV4-1 CASSQVAHQPLGGNTIYF
. TRBV18 CASSPPYRGGYTF
. TRBV4-2 CASSQAGQGLDGYTF
. TRBV7-2 CASKGVYSNQPQHF
. TRBV19 CASSTGTSYGYTF
. TRBV5-5 CASSLQGGIRPGELFF
. TRBV7-9 CASSLGTGHPNYGYTF
. TRBV12-3/TRBV12-4 CASTIGQGDRYTF
. TRBV18 CASSPGARNEKLFF
. TRBV7-2 CASSLGRMDTQYF
. TRBV5-4 CASRPGTSGGAAETQYF
. TRBV9 CASSPGTGLNYGYTF
. TRBV20-1 CSATDQGRAKNIQYF
. TRBV4-1 CASSQDVGGTGNTIYF
. TRBV6-1 CASSELSNSPLHF
. TRBV3-1/TRBV3-2 CASSQEGGDYGYTF
. TRBV2 CAEAKPLLQYGYTF
once TRBV20-1 CSGGSQYEAFF
. TRBV9 CASSGSWGDGYTF